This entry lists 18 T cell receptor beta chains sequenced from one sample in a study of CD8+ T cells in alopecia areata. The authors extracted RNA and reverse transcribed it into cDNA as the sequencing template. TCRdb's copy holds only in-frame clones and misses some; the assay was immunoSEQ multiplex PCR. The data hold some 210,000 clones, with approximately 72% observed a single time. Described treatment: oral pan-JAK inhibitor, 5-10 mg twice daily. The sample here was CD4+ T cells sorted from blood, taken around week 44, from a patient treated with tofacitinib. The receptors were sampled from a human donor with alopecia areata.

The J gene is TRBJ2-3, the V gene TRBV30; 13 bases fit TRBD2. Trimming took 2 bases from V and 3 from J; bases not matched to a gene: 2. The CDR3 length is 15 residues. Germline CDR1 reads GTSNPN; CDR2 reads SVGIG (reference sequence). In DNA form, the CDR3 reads TGTGCCTGGAGTCCGGGACTAGCGGGGACAGATACGCAGTATTTT. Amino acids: CAWSPGLAGTDTQYF.

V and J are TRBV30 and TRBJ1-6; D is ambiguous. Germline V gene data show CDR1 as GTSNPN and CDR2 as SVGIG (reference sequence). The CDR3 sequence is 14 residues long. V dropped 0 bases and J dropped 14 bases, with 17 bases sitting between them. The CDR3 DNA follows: TGTGCCTGGAGTGTATCTGGAGGGCCAGGCACCCTCCACTTT. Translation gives CAWSVSGGPGTLHF.

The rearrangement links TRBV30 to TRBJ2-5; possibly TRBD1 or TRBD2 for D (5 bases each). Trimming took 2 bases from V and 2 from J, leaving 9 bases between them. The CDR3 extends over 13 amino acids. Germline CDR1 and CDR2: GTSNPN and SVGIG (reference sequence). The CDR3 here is CAWSWGNQETQYF. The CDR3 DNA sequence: TGTGCCTGGAGTTGGGGGAATCAAGAGACCCAGTACTTC. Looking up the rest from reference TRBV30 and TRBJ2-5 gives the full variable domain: SQTIHQWPATLVQPVGSPLSLECTVEGTSNPNLYWYRQAAGRGLQLLFYSVGIGQISSEVPQNLSASRPQDRQFILSSKKLLLSDSGFYLCAWSWGNQETQYFGPGTRLLVL.

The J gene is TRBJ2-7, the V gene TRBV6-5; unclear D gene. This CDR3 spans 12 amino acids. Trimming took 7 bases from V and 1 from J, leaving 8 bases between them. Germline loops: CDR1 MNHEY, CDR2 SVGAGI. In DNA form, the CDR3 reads TGTGCCAGCAAAGGGCAGTCCTACGAGCAGTACTTC. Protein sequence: CASKGQSYEQYF.

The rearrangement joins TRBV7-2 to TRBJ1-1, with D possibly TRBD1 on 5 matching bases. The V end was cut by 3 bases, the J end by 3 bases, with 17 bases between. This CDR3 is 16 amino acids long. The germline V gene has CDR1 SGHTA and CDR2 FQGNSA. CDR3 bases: TGTGCCAGCAGCTTGCACGGGGGGAGGATGTACACTGAAGCTTTCTTT. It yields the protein CASSLHGGRMYTEAFF.

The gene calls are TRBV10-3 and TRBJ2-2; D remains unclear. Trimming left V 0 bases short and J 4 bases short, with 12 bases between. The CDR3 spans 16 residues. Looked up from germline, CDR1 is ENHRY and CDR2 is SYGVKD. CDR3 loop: CAISESPVGRTGELFF. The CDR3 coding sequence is TGTGCCATCAGTGAGTCGCCTGTTGGTCGCACCGGGGAGCTGTTTTTT.

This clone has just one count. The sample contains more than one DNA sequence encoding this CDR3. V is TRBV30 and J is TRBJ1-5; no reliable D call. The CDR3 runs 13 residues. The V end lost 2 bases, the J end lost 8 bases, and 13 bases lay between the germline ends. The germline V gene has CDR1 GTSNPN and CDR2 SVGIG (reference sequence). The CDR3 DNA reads TGTGCCTGGAGTTTGGGTGATGTGGAGCCCCAGCATTTT. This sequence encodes CAWSLGDVEPQHF.

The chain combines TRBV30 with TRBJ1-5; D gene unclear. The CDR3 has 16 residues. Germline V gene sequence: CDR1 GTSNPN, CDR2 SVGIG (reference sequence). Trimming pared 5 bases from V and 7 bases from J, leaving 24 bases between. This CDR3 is CAWGGGPLNLGQPQHF. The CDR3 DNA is TGTGCCTGGGGTGGAGGTCCTCTCAATCTGGGACAGCCCCAGCATTTT.

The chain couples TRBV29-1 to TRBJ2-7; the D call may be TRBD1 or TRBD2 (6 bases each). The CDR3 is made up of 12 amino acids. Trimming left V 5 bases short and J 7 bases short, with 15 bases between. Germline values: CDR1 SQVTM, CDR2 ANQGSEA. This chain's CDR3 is CSVLGQGREQYF. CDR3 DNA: TGCAGCGTTCTCGGTCAGGGGAGGGAGCAGTACTTC.

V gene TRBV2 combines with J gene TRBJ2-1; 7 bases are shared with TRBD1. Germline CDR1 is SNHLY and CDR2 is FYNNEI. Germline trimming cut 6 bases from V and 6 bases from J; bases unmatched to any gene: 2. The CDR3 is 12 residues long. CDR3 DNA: TGTGCCAGCAGGGCAGGGGGCAATGAGCAGTTCTTC. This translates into CASRAGGNEQFF.

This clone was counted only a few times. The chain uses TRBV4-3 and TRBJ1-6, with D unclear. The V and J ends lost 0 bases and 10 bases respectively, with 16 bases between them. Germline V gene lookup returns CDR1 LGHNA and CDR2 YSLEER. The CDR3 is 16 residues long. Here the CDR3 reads CASSQDLAGVGSPLHF. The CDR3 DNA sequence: TGCGCCAGCAGCCAAGATTTGGCCGGAGTAGGGTCACCCCTCCACTTT.

Written as DNA, the CDR3 is TGTGCCAGCAGCTTACCCGGACAAAGTCGCGAGCAGTACTTC. Encoded protein: CASSLPGQSREQYF. The J gene is TRBJ2-7, the V gene TRBV7-8; possibly TRBD1 for D (5 bases). With 2 bases removed from V and 6 bases from J, the gap between germline ends came to 14 bases. The CDR3 has 14 residues. Germline V gives CDR1 SGHVS, CDR2 FQNEAQ.

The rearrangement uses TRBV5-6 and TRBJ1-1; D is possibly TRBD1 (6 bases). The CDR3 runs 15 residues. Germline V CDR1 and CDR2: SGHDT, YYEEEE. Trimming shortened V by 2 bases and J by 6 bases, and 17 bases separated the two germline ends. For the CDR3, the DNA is TGTGCCAGCAGCTTCGCAACAGGGAGAAGTCCTGAAGCTTTCTTT. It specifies CASSFATGRSPEAFF. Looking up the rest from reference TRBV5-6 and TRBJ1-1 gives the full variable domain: DAGVTQSPTHLIKTRGQQVTLRCSPKSGHDTVSWYQQALGQGPQFIFQYYEEEERQRGNFPDRFSGHQFPNYSSELNVNALLLGDSALYLCASSFATGRSPEAFFGQGTRLTVV.

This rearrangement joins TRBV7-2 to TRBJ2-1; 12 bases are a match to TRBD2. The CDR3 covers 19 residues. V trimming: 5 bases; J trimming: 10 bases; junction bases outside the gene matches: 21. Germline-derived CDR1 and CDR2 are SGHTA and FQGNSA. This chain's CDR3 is CASSPMGGLAGPETKEQFF. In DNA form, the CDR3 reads TGTGCCAGCAGCCCCATGGGGGGACTAGCGGGTCCCGAGACGAAGGAGCAGTTCTTC.

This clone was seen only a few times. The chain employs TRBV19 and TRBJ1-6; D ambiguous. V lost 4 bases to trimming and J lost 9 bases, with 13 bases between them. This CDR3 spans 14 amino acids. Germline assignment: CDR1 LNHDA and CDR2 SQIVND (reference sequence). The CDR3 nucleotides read TGTGCCAGTAGTACCATGGGGAGTGGTTCACCCCTCCACTTT. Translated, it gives CASSTMGSGSPLHF.

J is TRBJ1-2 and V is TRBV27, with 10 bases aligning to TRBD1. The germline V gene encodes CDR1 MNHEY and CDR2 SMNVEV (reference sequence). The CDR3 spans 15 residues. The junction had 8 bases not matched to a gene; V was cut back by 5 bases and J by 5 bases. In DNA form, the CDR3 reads TGTGCCAGCAGTCCCGGGACAGGGGTTGCTTATGGCTACACCTTC. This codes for CASSPGTGVAYGYTF.

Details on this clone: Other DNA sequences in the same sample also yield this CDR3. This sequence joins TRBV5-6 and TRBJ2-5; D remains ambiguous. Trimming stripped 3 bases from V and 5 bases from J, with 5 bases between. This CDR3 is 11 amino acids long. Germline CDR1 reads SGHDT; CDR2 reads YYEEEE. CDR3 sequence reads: CASSSRETQYF. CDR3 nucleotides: TGTGCCAGCAGCTCGAGGGAGACCCAGTACTTC.

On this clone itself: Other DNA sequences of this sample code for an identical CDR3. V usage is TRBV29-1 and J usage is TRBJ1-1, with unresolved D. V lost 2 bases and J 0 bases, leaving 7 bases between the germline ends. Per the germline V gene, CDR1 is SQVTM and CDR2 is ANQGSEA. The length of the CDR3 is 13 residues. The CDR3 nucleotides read TGCAGCGTTGAACGTCAGATGAACACTGAAGCTTTCTTT. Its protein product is CSVERQMNTEAFF.